Presented here are 9 T cell receptor beta chains from one specimen sequenced in a study of human versus mouse CDR3 diversity and MHC coevolution. Sequencing was performed with immunoSEQ multiplex PCR; in TCRdb, only in-frame clones are kept and a portion is missing. The sample shows tens of thousands of clones, about 94% of them seen only once. Source material: naive CD4+ T cells from blood. Subset of the sample: CD45RO-negative CD62L-positive naive CD4 T cells. Receptors were obtained from a person aged 30-69 years in good health.

The chain joins TRBV7-2 to TRBJ1-5; TRBD1 might be the D (5 bases). Per the germline V gene, CDR1 is SGHTA and CDR2 is FQGNSA. The CDR3 sequence is 16 residues long. The ends were cut back, 0 bases at V and 6 bases at J, with 15 bases in the middle. This chain's CDR3 is CASSLAMAGTGQPQHF. The CDR3 DNA sequence: TGTGCCAGCAGCTTAGCGATGGCAGGGACTGGTCAGCCCCAGCATTTT. Using reference TRBV7-2 and TRBJ1-5 for the parts outside the CDR3, the full variable domain is GAGVSQSPSNKVTEKGKDVELRCDPISGHTALYWYRQSLGQGLEFLIYFQGNSAPDKSGLPSDRFSAERTGGSVSTLTIQRTQQEDSAVYLCASSLAMAGTGQPQHFGDGTRLSIL.

This sequence joins TRBV9 and TRBJ2-2; 7 positions match TRBD2. The J segment lost 5 bases and the V segment lost 0 bases, leaving 7 bases of the junction unmatched. The CDR3 runs to 16 residues. CDR1 is SGDLS, CDR2 YYNGEE, per germline. The DNA of the CDR3 is TGTGCCAGCAGCGTAGTCCCGGGGGGTTGGACCGGGGAGCTGTTTTTT. This sequence encodes CASSVVPGGWTGELFF.

The genes are TRBV4-3 and TRBJ2-7, with D tentatively TRBD1 (7 bases). Trimming left V 0 bases short and J 7 bases short, with 19 bases between. CDR1 LGHNA and CDR2 YSLEER come from the germline V gene. CDR3 size: 16 residues. The CDR3 DNA reads as TGCGCCAGCAGCCAAGATGGGACAGTCTATGCGGGGGAGCAGTACTTC. As protein: CASSQDGTVYAGEQYF.

The table lists this clone with a count of one. The chain joins TRBV19 to TRBJ1-1, with a possible D match to TRBD1 (6 bases). The CDR3 consists of 14 residues. V lost 5 bases, J lost 4 bases, and 14 bases lay in between. Germline V gene data show CDR1 as LNHDA and CDR2 as SQIVND (reference sequence). CDR3 sequence (DNA): TGTGCCAGTAGTGTACAGGGTGCGGGCACTGAAGCTTTCTTT. Amino acid sequence: CASSVQGAGTEAFF.

Notes on this clone: Other DNA sequences of this sample code for an identical CDR3. The chain joins TRBV19 to TRBJ2-1, with 10 bases aligning to TRBD2. The CDR3 has 18 amino acids. CDR1 LNHDA and CDR2 SQIVND come from the germline V gene (reference sequence). V gave up 2 bases and J gave up 0 bases; unmatched junction bases: 7. The CDR3 sequence: CASSIRLAGASSYNEQFF. Here the CDR3 DNA reads TGTGCCAGTAGTATACGGCTAGCGGGGGCAAGCTCCTACAATGAGCAGTTCTTC.

This clone came up once. V is TRBV21-1 and J is TRBJ2-1; the table's D call, TRBD2, was not checked against the DNA. TRBV21-1 is a pseudogene segment. The CDR3 has 15 amino acids. The CDR3 loop reads CASRLNPGSYNEQFF. The DNA of the CDR3 is TGTGCCAGCAGGCTTAACCCGGGATCCTACAATGAGCAGTTCTTC.

The chain combines TRBV4-2 with TRBJ1-2; 10 nucleotides align to TRBD1. The V gene's germline CDR1 is LGHNA and CDR2 YNFKEQ. J gave up 0 bases and V 0 bases, and 13 bases lay outside the gene matches. This CDR3 comprises 20 residues. The CDR3, as DNA: TGTGCCAGCAGCCAAGATGGGGGACAGGGGATGAGTGGAGCTAACTATGGCTACACCTTC. Protein sequence: CASSQDGGQGMSGANYGYTF.

The genes are TRBV19 and TRBJ2-7; the match to TRBD1 covers 7 bases. This CDR3 is 14 amino acids long. Unmatched junction bases numbered 9, after V lost 3 bases and J lost 7 bases. The germline V gene encodes CDR1 LNHDA and CDR2 SQIVND (reference sequence). The CDR3: CASSINRGSGEQYF. CDR3 nucleotides: TGTGCCAGTAGTATTAACAGGGGATCAGGTGAGCAGTACTTC.

The rearrangement joins TRBV6-5 to TRBJ2-2, with 7 bases identical to TRBD2. Looked up from germline, CDR1 is MNHEY and CDR2 is SVGAGI. The junction had 7 bases not matched to a gene; V was cut back by 6 bases and J by 3 bases. CDR3 length equals 15 residues. The CDR3 sequence: CASSPGRADTGELFF. The CDR3 coding sequence is TGTGCCAGCAGCCCGGGGAGGGCGGACACCGGGGAGCTGTTTTTT.